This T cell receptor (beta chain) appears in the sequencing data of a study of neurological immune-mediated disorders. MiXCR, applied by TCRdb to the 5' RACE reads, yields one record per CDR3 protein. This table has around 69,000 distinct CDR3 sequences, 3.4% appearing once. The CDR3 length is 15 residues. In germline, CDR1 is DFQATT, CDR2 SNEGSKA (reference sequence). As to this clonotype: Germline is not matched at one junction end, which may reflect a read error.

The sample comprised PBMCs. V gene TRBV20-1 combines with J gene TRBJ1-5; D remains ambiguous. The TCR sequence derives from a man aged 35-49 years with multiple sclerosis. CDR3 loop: CSAGRRGRPDKTQNF. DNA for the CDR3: TGCAGTGCCGGCCGGAGAGGGAGACCCGATAAGACCCAGAATTTT.